Below, 4 T cell receptor beta chains from the same sample are listed, as sequenced in a study of post-analysis software for immune sequencing data. Study outcomes and limitations: Controls showed lower frequencies than patients for five or six TRBV segments, and TRBV5-6, TRBV5-1 and TRBV20-1 were among these.

cDNA libraries for TCR beta contained unique molecular identifiers. TCRdb reprocessed the PCR reads via MiXCR and lists one record per CDR3 protein. The table records some 370,000 distinct CDR3 sequences, 30% to 45% of them present only once. For these receptors, no antigen is known. Sequencing input: blood. These TCRs come from a girl between 10 and 17 years old with multiple sclerosis.

This chain links TRBV7-9 with TRBJ2-1, with D uncertain. V lost 5 bases and J 7 bases, leaving 9 bases between the germline ends. CDR3 size: 12 residues. Per the germline V gene, CDR1 is SEHNR and CDR2 is FQNEAQ (reference sequence). The CDR3 protein is CASSVIPNEQFF. The CDR3 nucleotides read TGTGCCAGCAGCGTAATACCGAATGAGCAGTTCTTC. The full variable domain, with the rest looked up from reference TRBV7-9 and TRBJ2-1, is DTGVSQNPRHKITKRGQNVTFRCDPISEHNRLYWYRQTLGQGPEFLTYFQNEAQLEKSRLLSDRFSAERPKGSFSTLEIQRTEQGDSAMYLCASSVIPNEQFFGPGTRLTVL.

This clonotype appeared a few times. The chain uses TRBV29-1 and TRBJ2-7, with 7 bases lining up with TRBD2. This CDR3 is 11 amino acids long. The junction had 2 bases not matched to a gene; V was cut back by 7 bases and J by 2 bases. The germline V gene has CDR1 SQVTM and CDR2 ANQGSEA. The CDR3 region has the DNA TGCAGCGGCGGGGGAACCTACGAGCAGTACTTC. Amino acid sequence: CSGGGTYEQYF.

CDR3 in amino acids: CASSPGGDGQPQHF. The CDR3 nucleotides read TGTGCCAGCAGCCCAGGGGGTGACGGGCAGCCCCAGCATTTT. The chain recombines TRBV7-2 with TRBJ1-5; 7 nucleotides match TRBD1. Germline V gene lookup returns CDR1 SGHTA and CDR2 FQGNSA. CDR3 length: 14 residues. Trimming took 5 bases from V and 7 from J; bases not matched to a gene: 8.

This clonotype turned up a few times. The chain is built from TRBV7-2 and TRBJ2-1, with D hard to call. The CDR3 length is 12 residues. Looked up from germline, CDR1 is SGHTA and CDR2 is FQGNSA. Trimming removed 5 bases from V and 6 bases from J, with 8 bases in between. This CDR3 is CASSVPSNEQFF. CDR3 in DNA: TGTGCCAGCAGCGTCCCTAGCAATGAGCAGTTCTTC.